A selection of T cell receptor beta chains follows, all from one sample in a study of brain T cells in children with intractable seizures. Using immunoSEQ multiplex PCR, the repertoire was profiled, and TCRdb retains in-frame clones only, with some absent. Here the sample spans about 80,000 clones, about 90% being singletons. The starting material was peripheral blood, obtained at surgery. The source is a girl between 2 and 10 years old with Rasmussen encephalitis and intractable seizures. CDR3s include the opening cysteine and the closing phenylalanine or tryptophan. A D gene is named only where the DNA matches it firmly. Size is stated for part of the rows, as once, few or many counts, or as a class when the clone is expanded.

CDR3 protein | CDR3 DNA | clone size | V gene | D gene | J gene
CASSQHRGGNTEAFF | TGCGCCAGCAGCCAACACAGGGGAGGGAACACTGAAGCTTTCTTT | . | TRBV4-1 | TRBD1 | TRBJ1-1
CASSFSRGTAGEAYEQYF | TGTGCCAGCAGTTTTAGTAGGGGGACAGCGGGCGAGGCCTACGAGCAGTACTTC | . | TRBV27 | . | TRBJ2-7
CASSLRNLAGATDTQYF | TGTGCCAGCAGCTTAAGGAACCTAGCGGGAGCCACAGATACGCAGTATTTT | . | TRBV7-9 | TRBD2 | TRBJ2-3
CASSLGGVYNEQFF | TGTGCCAGCAGCTTGGGTGGGGTTTACAATGAGCAGTTCTTC | . | TRBV5-4 | . | TRBJ2-1
CASSYRDLMGRSPLHF | TGTGCCAGCAGTTACCGGGACTTGATGGGACGGTCACCCCTCCACTTT | . | TRBV7-2 | . | TRBJ1-6
CASSPWTGAITEAFF | TGTGCCAGCAGCCCGTGGACAGGGGCGATAACTGAAGCTTTCTTT | . | TRBV7-9 | TRBD1 | TRBJ1-1
CASSPYPRLAGVIYEKFF | TGTGCCAGCAGCCCTTACCCTCGACTAGCGGGGGTTATATATGAGAAGTTCTTC | . | TRBV11-2 | TRBD2 | TRBJ2-1
CASGSGAAGSDEQFF | TGTGCCAGCGGTTCCGGGGCTGCGGGATCGGATGAGCAGTTCTTC | . | TRBV6-4 | . | TRBJ2-1
CASSPSENEKLFF | TGTGCCAGCTCACCAAGTGAGAATGAAAAACTGTTTTTT | . | TRBV18 | . | TRBJ1-4
CASSKTANYGYTF | TGTGCCAGCTCAAAGACAGCAAACTATGGCTACACCTTC | . | TRBV18 | . | TRBJ1-2
CASSEWDRGYYGYTF | TGTGCCAGCAGTGAATGGGACAGGGGTTACTATGGCTACACCTTC | . | TRBV6-1 | TRBD1 | TRBJ1-2
CASSPRVGGTRDTQYF | TGTGCCAGCAGCCCGAGGGTGGGCGGGACAAGGGATACGCAGTATTTT | . | TRBV7-9 | . | TRBJ2-3
CASSLTGGNTEAFF | TGTGCCAGCAGCTTAACAGGGGGGAACACTGAAGCTTTCTTT | . | TRBV11-2 | TRBD1 | TRBJ1-1
CASSPLQELNYGYTF | TGTGCCAGCTCACCACTTCAGGAGCTTAACTATGGCTACACCTTC | . | TRBV18 | . | TRBJ1-2
CAWSLTGGGNQPQHF | TGTGCCTGGAGTCTAACAGGTGGGGGCAATCAGCCCCAGCATTTT | once | TRBV30 | . | TRBJ1-5
CASSHLGQGEAFF | TGTGCCAGCAGCCACCTAGGACAGGGCGAAGCTTTCTTT | . | TRBV3-1/TRBV3-2 | TRBD1 | TRBJ1-1
CASRVDRAAYNEQFF | TGTGCCAGTAGGGTAGACAGGGCGGCCTACAATGAGCAGTTCTTC | . | TRBV19 | TRBD1 | TRBJ2-1
CASSIGQTYGYTF | TGTGCCAGTAGTATAGGGCAGACCTATGGCTACACCTTC | . | TRBV19 | . | TRBJ1-2
CASSQEGNSRYGSTF | TGTGCCAGCAGCCAAGAGGGCAACAGCCGATATGGTTCTACCTTC | . | TRBV4-2 | . | TRBJ1-2
CASSWAVNTGELFF | TGCGCCAGCAGTTGGGCAGTAAACACCGGGGAGCTGTTTTTT | once | TRBV5-1 | . | TRBJ2-2
CASRRDTSSYNSPLHF | TGTGCCAGCCGCAGGGACACGAGCTCCTATAATTCACCCCTCCACTTT | once | TRBV28 | . | TRBJ1-6
CASSLGDYSNQPQHF | TGCGCCAGCAGCTTGGGTGATTATAGCAATCAGCCCCAGCATTTT | . | TRBV5-1 | . | TRBJ1-5
CASSARAGTDQPQHF | TGTGCCAGCAGCGCAAGAGCCGGGACCGATCAGCCCCAGCATTTT | few | TRBV11-2 | . | TRBJ1-5
CASSFGGLKAFF | TGTGCCAGCAGTTTTGGGGGGCTGAAAGCTTTCTTT | . | TRBV27 | . | TRBJ1-1
CASSYGTNRGPATEAFF | TGTGCCAGCAGTTATGGTACCAACAGGGGGCCTGCCACTGAAGCTTTCTTT | . | TRBV5-4 | TRBD1 | TRBJ1-1
CASSPSERGYTF | TGTGCCAGCAGCCCATCGGAGAGAGGCTACACCTTC | . | TRBV6-5 | . | TRBJ1-2
CASSIWSPREQFF | TGTGCCAGTAGTATCTGGTCCCCGAGGGAGCAGTTCTTC | . | TRBV19 | . | TRBJ2-1
CASSQDGTGEYYTF | TGTGCCAGCAGCCAAGACGGGACAGGGGAATACTACACCTTC | . | TRBV4-2 | TRBD1 | TRBJ1-2
CASSLTGIGNTEAFF | TGTGCCAGCAGCTTAACAGGGATTGGAAACACTGAAGCTTTCTTT | . | TRBV7-3 | . | TRBJ1-1
CATGLAGGRELFF | TGTGCCACCGGACTAGCGGGGGGCAGGGAGCTGTTTTTT | once | TRBV14 | TRBD2 | TRBJ2-2
CASSYDRAGSTYEQYF | TGTGCCAGCAGTTACGACAGGGCGGGGTCCACCTACGAGCAGTACTTC | . | TRBV2 | . | TRBJ2-7
CASSLAGGPLHF | TGTGCCAGCAGCTTGGCGGGGGGCCCCCTCCACTTT | . | TRBV5-4 | . | TRBJ1-6
CASSLGLGRPNQPQHF | TGTGCCAGCAGTTTGGGGCTGGGACGGCCCAATCAGCCCCAGCATTTT | . | TRBV6-2/TRBV6-3 | . | TRBJ1-5
CASKRGGYNEQFF | TGTGCCAGTAAGCGGGGGGGATACAATGAGCAGTTCTTC | . | TRBV19 | TRBD2 | TRBJ2-1
CASSPGLAGGSTDTQYF | TGTGCCAGCAGCCCCGGACTAGCGGGGGGAAGCACAGATACGCAGTATTTT | . | TRBV7-8 | TRBD2 | TRBJ2-3
CASSESTVNTEAFF | TGCGCCAGCAGTGAGTCAACAGTAAACACTGAAGCTTTCTTT | . | TRBV10-2 | . | TRBJ1-1
CASSPLGNTEAFF | TGTGCCAGCAGTCCGTTGGGGAACACTGAAGCTTTCTTT | . | TRBV5-8 | . | TRBJ1-1
CATSPRRGAQETQYF | TGTGCCACCAGCCCCAGGCGAGGGGCACAAGAGACCCAGTACTTC | . | TRBV15 | . | TRBJ2-5
CASSLQTRADTQYF | TGTGCCAGCAGCCTACAGACCCGGGCAGATACGCAGTATTTT | . | TRBV7-9 | . | TRBJ2-3
CASSFGITSGGNTGELFF | TGTGCCAGCAGCTTCGGCATTACTAGCGGGGGGAACACCGGGGAGCTGTTTTTT | . | TRBV5-4 | TRBD2 | TRBJ2-2
CASSHSPPGLLRGQYF | TGTGCCAGCAGCCATTCCCCCCCGGGACTCCTACGGGGGCAGTACTTC | medium-sized | TRBV14 | . | TRBJ2-7
CATRGGGAQYF | TGTGCCACCCGAGGCGGAGGGGCGCAGTATTTT | . | TRBV24-1 | . | TRBJ2-3